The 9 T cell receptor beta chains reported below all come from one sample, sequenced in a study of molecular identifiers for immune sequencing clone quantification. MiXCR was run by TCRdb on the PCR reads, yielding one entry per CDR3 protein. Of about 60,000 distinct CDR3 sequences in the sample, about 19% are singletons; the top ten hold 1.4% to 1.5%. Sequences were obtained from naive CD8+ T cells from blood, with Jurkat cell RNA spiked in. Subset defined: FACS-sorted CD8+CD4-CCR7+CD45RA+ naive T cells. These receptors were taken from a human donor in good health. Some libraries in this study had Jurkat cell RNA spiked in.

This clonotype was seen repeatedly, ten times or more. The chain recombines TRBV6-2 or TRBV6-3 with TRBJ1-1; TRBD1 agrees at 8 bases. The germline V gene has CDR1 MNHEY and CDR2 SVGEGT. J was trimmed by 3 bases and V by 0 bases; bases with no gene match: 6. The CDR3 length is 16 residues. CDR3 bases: TGTGCCAGCAGTTACTCGCAGGAGACAGGGGACACTGAAGCTTTCTTT. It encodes CASSYSQETGDTEAFF.

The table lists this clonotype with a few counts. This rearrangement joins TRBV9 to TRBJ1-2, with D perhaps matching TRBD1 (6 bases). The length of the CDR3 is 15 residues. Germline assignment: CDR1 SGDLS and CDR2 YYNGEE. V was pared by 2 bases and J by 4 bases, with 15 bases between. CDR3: CASSVNPTGTYGYTF. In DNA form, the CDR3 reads TGTGCCAGCAGCGTTAACCCGACAGGCACCTATGGCTACACCTTC.

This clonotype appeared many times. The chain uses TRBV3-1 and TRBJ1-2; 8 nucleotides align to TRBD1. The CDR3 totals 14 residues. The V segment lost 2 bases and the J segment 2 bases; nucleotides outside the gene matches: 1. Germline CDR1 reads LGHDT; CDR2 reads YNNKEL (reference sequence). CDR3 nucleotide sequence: TGTGCCAGCAGCCAAACAGGGGGAAACTATGGCTACACCTTC. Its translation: CASSQTGGNYGYTF.

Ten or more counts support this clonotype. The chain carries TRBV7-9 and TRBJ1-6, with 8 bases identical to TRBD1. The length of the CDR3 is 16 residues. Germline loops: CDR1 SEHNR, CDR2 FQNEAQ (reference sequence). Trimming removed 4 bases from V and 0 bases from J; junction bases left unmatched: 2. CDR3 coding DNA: TGTGCCAGCAGCTCGGGACAGGCCTCCTATAATTCACCCCTCCACTTT. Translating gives CASSSGQASYNSPLHF.

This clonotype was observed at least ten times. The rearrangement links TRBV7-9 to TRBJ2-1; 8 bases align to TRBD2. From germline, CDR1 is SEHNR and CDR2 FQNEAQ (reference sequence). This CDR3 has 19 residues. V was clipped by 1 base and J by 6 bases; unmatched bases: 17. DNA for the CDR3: TGTGCCAGCAGCTTAGTTTCAGCGGGAGCTCCCGTTTTGGTCAATGAGCAGTTCTTC. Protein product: CASSLVSAGAPVLVNEQFF.

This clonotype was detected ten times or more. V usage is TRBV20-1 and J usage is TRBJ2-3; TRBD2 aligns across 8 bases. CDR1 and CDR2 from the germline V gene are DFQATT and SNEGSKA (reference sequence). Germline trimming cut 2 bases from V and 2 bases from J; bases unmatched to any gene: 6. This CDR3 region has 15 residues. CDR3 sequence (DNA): TGCAGTGCTAGATCATTAGCGGGGCTCACAGATACGCAGTATTTT. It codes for CSARSLAGLTDTQYF.

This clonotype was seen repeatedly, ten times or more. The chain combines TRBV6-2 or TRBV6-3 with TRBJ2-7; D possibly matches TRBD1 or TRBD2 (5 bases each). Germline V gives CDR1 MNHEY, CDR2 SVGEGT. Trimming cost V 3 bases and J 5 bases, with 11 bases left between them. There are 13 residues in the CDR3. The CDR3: CASSYRRGDEQYF. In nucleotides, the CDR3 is TGTGCCAGCAGTTATCGGCGAGGGGACGAGCAGTACTTC.

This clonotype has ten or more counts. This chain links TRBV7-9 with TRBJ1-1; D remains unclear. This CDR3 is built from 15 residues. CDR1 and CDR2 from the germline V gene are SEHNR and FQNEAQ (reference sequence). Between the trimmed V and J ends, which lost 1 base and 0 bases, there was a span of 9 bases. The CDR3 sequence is CASSLDRDMNTEAFF. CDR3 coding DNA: TGTGCCAGCAGCTTAGATAGAGACATGAACACTGAAGCTTTCTTT.

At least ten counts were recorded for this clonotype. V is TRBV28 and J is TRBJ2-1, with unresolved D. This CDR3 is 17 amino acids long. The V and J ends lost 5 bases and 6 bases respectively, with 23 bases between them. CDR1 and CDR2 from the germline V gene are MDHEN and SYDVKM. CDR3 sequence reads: CASSLRTIGRYPNEQFF. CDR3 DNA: TGTGCCAGCAGTCTACGCACTATCGGCCGATACCCCAATGAGCAGTTCTTC.